What follows describes a single T cell receptor (beta chain). What it binds is not known. The CDR3 loop spans 14 amino acids. V was clipped by 4 bases and J by 2 bases, with 9 bases between them. For blood RNA, unsorted whole blood served as the source, and germline DNA was extracted too. There were only treatment-naive patients, all with chronic HBV infection. This record comes from a study of tumor-infiltrating lymphocytes in primary liver carcinoma. Broader study findings: The overlap of tumor-adjacent and tumor-blood pairs was smaller than that of tumor region pairs.

Priming with a constant-region primer yielded TCR beta cDNA from roughly 500 ng total RNA. For TCR beta, libraries were produced by three nested multiplex PCR rounds using slightly modified ARM-PCR. Running nine to ten cycles apiece, the first two PCR rounds relied on TRBV1-TRBV30 forward primers together with a C-beta reverse primer. One entry per CDR3 protein results from TCRdb running MiXCR on the multiplex PCR reads. The table has about 200,000 distinct CDR3 sequences, about 65% seen once. The chain has TRBV23-1 and TRBJ2-1; possibly TRBD2 for D (5 bases). TRBV23-1 is labeled an ORF, and its function is uncertain. The sequence derives from a woman aged 55-69 years with primary liver carcinoma and hepatitis B virus infection. The source material was peripheral blood. The CDR3 protein is CASSRGCPYNEQFF. In nucleotides, the CDR3 is TGCGCCAGCAGTCGAGGGTGCCCCTACAATGAGCAGTTCTTC.